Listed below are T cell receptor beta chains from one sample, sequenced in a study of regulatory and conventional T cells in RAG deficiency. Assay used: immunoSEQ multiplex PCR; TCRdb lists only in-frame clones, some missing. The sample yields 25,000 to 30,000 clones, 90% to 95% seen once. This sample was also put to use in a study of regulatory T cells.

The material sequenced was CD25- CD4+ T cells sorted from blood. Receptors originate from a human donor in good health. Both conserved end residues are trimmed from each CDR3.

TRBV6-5	ASSSLNSPLH
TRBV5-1	ASSVGTGARGAF
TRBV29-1	SVRLGDSNGELF
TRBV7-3	ASSPVAPIDGESYEQY
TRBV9	ASSVGGDQETQY
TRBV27	ASSLGRPQRNSPLH
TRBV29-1	SVLLRSSGNTIY
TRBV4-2	ASSQATSGGQETQY
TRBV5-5	ASSTEQGMNTEAF
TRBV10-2	ASSDLGGSSYEQY
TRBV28	ASSLGGALAKNIQY
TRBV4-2	ASSQEIRGEGTDTQY
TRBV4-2	ASSQEASGAPDTQY
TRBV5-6	ASSYRGQGWVNSPLH
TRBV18	ASSPTGGGYNEQF
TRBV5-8	ASSLRDNVNTEAF
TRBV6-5	ASKEGHLYNSPLH
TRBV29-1	SVDVQVQETQY
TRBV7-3	ASSLTGQGTEAF
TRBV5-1	ASSWASGGAFGDEQF
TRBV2	ASRRTELNTEAF
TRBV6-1	ASSEEWDNSYEQY
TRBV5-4	ASSLGSPGYSGNTIY
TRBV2	ARRPADTGELF
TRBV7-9	ASSPRQGSYEQY
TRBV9	ASSPRDRDSPLH
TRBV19	ASSPSGVQPQH
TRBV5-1	ASSTSGTPNTGELF
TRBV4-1	ASSQESRAGIPYEQY
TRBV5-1	ASSAGALGGELF
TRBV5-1	ASSLSSGRTGGHEQY
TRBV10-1	ASSDLGVTDTQY
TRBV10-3	AISEYGGNEQF
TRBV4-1	ASSPGQGFEAF
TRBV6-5	ASTQLGSYNSPLH
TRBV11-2	ASSARLAGGYNEQF
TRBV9	ASSGPGTGDEQY
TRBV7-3	ASSLLAGGKDNEQF
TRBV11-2	ASSRLWSGGAVNEQF
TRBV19	ASIMNTEAF
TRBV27	ASIQLAGGNYNEQF
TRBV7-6	ASSLGEGSYEQY
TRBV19	ASRMVTGNHYGYT
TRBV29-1	SVETTGGGPYEQY
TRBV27	ASSASGLAGGIAKNIQY
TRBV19	ASSSFGQGYTGELF
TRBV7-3	ASSPRDSQETQY
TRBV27	ASSSASGGISYNEQF